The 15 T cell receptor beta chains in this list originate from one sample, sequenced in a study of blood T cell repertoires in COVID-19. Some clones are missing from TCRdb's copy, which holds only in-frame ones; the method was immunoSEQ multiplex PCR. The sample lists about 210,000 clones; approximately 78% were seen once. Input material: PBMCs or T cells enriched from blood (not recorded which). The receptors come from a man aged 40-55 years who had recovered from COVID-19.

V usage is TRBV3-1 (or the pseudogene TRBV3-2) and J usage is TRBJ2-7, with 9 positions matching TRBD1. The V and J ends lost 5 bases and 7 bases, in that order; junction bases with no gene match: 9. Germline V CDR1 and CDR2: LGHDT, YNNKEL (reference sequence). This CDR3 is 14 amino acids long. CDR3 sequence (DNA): TGTGCCAGCAGCGGGCTGGACAGGGGCATGGAGCAGTACTTC. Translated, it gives CASSGLDRGMEQYF.

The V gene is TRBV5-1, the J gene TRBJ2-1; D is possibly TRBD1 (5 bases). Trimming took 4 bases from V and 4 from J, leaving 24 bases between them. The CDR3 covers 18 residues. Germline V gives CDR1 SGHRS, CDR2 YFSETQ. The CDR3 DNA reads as TGCGCCAGCAGCCGGTACCCTTTACGGACAATCTATTACAATGAGCAGTTCTTC. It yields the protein CASSRYPLRTIYYNEQFF.

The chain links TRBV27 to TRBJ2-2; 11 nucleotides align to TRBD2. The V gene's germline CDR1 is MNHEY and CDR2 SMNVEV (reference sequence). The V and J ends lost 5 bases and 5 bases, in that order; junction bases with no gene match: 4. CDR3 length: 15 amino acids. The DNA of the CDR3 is TGTGCCAGCAGTCTCCTAGCGGGGGGAACCGGGGAGCTGTTTTTT. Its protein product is CASSLLAGGTGELFF.

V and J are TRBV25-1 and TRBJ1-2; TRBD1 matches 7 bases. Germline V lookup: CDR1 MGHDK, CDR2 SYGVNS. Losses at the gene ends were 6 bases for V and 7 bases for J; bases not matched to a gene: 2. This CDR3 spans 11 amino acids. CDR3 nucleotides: TGTGCCAGCAGCTACAGGGGTGGCTACACCTTC. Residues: CASSYRGGYTF.

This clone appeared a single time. CDR3 DNA: TGCGCCAGCAGCTTGGGTACAGGTCGAGAAAAACTGTTTTTT. Translation gives CASSLGTGREKLFF. The genes are TRBV5-1 and TRBJ1-4, with a possible D match to TRBD1 (5 bases). The V and J ends lost 0 bases and 8 bases respectively, with 11 bases between them. This CDR3 contains 14 residues. Germline-derived CDR1 and CDR2 are SGHRS and YFSETQ.

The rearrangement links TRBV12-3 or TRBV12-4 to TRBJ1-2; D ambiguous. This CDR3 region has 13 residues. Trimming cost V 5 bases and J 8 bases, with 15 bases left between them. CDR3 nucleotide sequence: TGTGCCAGCAGTCTCCTACTCCGACTGGGCTACACCTTC. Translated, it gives CASSLLLRLGYTF.

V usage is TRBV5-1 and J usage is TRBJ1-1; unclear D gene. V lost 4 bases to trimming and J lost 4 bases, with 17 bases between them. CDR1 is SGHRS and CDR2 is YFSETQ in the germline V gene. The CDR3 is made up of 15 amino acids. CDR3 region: CASSRAGGYRTEAFF. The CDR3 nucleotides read TGCGCCAGCAGCCGAGCAGGAGGGTATCGCACTGAAGCTTTCTTT.

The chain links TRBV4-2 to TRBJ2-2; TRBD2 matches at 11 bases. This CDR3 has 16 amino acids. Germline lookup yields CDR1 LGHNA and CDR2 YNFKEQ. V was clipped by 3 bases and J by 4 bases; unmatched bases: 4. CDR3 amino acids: CASSQGTSGFTGELFF. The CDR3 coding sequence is TGTGCCAGCAGCCAGGGGACTAGCGGCTTCACCGGGGAGCTGTTTTTT.

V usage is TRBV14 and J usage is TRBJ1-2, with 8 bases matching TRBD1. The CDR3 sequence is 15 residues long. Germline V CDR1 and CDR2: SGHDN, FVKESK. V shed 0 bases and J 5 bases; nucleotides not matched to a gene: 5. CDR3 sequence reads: CASSQDRQGWYGYTF. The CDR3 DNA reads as TGTGCCAGCAGCCAAGACAGACAGGGGTGGTATGGCTACACCTTC.

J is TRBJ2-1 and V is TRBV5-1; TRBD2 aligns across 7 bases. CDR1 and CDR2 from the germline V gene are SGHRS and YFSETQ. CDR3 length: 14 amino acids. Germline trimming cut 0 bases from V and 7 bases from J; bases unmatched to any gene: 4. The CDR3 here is CASSLDGGMNEQFF. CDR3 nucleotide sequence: TGCGCCAGCAGCTTGGACGGGGGGATGAATGAGCAGTTCTTC.

The CDR3 sequence: CASSYQRTDNSPLHF. The DNA for the CDR3 is TGTGCCAGCAGCTACCAAAGGACAGATAATTCACCCCTCCACTTT. The chain has TRBV5-8 and TRBJ1-6; D may be TRBD1 (6 bases). The CDR3 sequence is 15 residues long. In germline, CDR1 is SGHTS, CDR2 YDEGEE. V was cut by 3 bases and J by 5 bases, with 12 bases left in between.

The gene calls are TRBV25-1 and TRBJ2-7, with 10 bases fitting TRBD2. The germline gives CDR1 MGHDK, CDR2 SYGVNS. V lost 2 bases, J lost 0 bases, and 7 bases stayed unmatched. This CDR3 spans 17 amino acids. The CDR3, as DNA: TGTGCCAGCAGTGAACGTCCCAGCGGGGGGGTCTCCTACGAGCAGTACTTC. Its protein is CASSERPSGGVSYEQYF.

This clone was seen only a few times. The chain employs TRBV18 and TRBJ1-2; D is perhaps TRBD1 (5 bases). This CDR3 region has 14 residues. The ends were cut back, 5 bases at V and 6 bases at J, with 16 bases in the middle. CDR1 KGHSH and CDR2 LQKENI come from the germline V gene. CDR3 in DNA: TGTGCCAGCTCATCAAACACAGGTTTTGATGGCTACACCTTC. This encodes CASSSNTGFDGYTF. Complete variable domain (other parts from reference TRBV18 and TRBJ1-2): NAGVMQNPRHLVRRRGQEARLRCSPMKGHSHVYWYRQLPEEGLKFMVYLQKENIIDESGMPKERFSAEFPKEGPSILRIQQVVRGDSAAYFCASSSNTGFDGYTFGSGTRLTVV.

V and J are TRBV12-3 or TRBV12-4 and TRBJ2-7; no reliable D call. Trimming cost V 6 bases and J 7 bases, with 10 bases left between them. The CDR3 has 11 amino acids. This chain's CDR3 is CASSRRGEQYF. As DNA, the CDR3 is TGTGCCAGCAGCCGTCGAGGAGAGCAGTACTTC.

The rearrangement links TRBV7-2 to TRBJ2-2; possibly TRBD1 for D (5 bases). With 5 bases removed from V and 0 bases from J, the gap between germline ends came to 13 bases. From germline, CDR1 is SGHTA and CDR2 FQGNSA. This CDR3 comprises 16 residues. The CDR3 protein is CASSLVATANTGELFF. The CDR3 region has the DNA TGTGCCAGCAGCCTTGTGGCGACAGCGAACACCGGGGAGCTGTTTTTT.